Below are 7 T cell receptor beta chains sequenced from a single sample in a study of blood T cell repertoires in COVID-19. The table came from immunoSEQ multiplex PCR; TCRdb's copy has only in-frame clones and leaves some out. The top ten hold under 2% of the sample, which has roughly 380,000 clones, around 91% seen once. The sequencing input was peripheral blood. The receptor source for this set is a woman aged 40 to 50 with COVID-19, enrolled during active disease.

On this clone itself: The sample contains more than one DNA sequence encoding this CDR3. The chain has TRBV5-1 and TRBJ2-3, with 8 nucleotides matching TRBD1. Germline-derived CDR1 and CDR2 are SGHRS and YFSETQ. The V gene end was trimmed by 4 bases and the J gene end by 1 base; junction bases not matched to a gene: 2. The CDR3 has 14 residues. CDR3: CASSPGQGTDTQYF. As DNA, the CDR3 is TGCGCCAGCAGCCCGGGACAGGGCACAGATACGCAGTATTTT.

The chain recombines TRBV28 with TRBJ1-6, with D possibly matching TRBD1 (5 bases). The CDR3 has 12 residues. CDR1 and CDR2 from the germline V gene are MDHEN and SYDVKM. Trimming cost V 7 bases and J 9 bases, with 10 bases left between them. CDR3: CASTRVSSPLHF. The CDR3 nucleotides read TGTGCCAGCACCAGGGTTAGTTCACCCCTCCACTTT.

The rearrangement uses TRBV11-3 and TRBJ2-1; the match to TRBD1 covers 8 bases. This CDR3 is 18 amino acids long. With 2 bases clipped from V and 4 bases from J, the junction kept 13 bases outside the gene matches. The germline V gene encodes CDR1 SGHNT and CDR2 YENEEA. The CDR3 DNA follows: TGTGCCAGCAGCTTACAAATTTCGGGACAGGCCCAATACAATGAGCAGTTCTTC. Protein sequence: CASSLQISGQAQYNEQFF.

This clone has a handful of counts. This chain connects TRBV27 to TRBJ1-4, with 7 nucleotides matching TRBD1. The CDR3 runs to 15 residues. Germline V gene data show CDR1 as MNHEY and CDR2 as SMNVEV (reference sequence). The junction had 12 bases not matched to a gene; V was cut back by 6 bases and J by 8 bases. The CDR3 sequence: CASSDTGVGEEKLFF. CDR3 nucleotide sequence: TGTGCCAGCAGCGATACAGGGGTAGGAGAGGAAAAACTGTTTTTT.

This chain connects TRBV28 to TRBJ2-3; the match to TRBD2 covers 10 bases. Germline V lookup: CDR1 MDHEN, CDR2 SYDVKM. CDR3 size: 17 residues. Losses at the gene ends were 5 bases for V and 1 base for J; bases not matched to a gene: 9. This chain's CDR3 is CASSPYLGTSGTDTQYF. DNA of the CDR3: TGTGCCAGCAGTCCCTACCTGGGGACTAGCGGCACAGATACGCAGTATTTT.

The chain links TRBV5-1 to TRBJ1-1; maybe TRBD1 (6 bases). V was cut by 0 bases and J by 2 bases, with 11 bases left in between. From germline, CDR1 is SGHRS and CDR2 YFSETQ. The CDR3 runs 15 residues. CDR3 nucleotides: TGCGCCAGCAGCTTGGCCGGGGGGACAAACACTGAAGCTTTCTTT. Protein product: CASSLAGGTNTEAFF.

This chain links TRBV18 with TRBJ1-3; no definite D call. CDR1 and CDR2 (germline): KGHSH, LQKENI. The V and J ends lost 4 bases and 0 bases respectively, with 4 bases between them. The CDR3 has 13 residues. The CDR3 spells CASSLISGNTIYF. CDR3 DNA: TGTGCCAGCTCACTAATCTCTGGAAACACCATATATTTT.